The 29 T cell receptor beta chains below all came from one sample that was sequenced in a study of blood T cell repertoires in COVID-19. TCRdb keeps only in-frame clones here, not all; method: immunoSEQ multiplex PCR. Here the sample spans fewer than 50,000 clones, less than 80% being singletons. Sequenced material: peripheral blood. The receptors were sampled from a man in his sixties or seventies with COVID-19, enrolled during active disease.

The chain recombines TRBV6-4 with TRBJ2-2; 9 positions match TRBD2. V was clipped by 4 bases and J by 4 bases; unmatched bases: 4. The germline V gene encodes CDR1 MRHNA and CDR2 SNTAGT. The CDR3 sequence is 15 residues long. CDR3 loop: CASSALAGSTGELFF. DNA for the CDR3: TGTGCCAGCAGTGCGCTAGCGGGGTCCACCGGGGAGCTGTTTTTT.

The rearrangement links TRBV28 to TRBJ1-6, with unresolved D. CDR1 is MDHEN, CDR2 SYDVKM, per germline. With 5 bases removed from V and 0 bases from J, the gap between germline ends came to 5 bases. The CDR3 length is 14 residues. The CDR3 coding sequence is TGTGCCAGCAGTCAGTTCTCCTATAATTCACCCCTCCACTTT. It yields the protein CASSQFSYNSPLHF. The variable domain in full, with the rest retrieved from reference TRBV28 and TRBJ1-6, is DVKVTQSSRYLVKRTGEKVFLECVQDMDHENMFWYRQDPGLGLRLIYFSYDVKMKEKGDIPEGYSVSREKKERFSLILESASTNQTSMYLCASSQFSYNSPLHFGNGTRLTVT.

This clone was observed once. The CDR3 loop is CASSLKRTSSGHSDTQYF. For the CDR3, the DNA is TGTGCCAGCAGCTTAAAAAGGACTAGTAGCGGGCACTCAGATACGCAGTATTTT. The chain links TRBV7-3 to TRBJ2-3; 7 bases align to TRBD2. This CDR3 region has 18 residues. The V gene end was trimmed by 1 base and the J gene end by 4 bases; junction bases not matched to a gene: 14. From germline, CDR1 is SGHTA and CDR2 FQGTGA.

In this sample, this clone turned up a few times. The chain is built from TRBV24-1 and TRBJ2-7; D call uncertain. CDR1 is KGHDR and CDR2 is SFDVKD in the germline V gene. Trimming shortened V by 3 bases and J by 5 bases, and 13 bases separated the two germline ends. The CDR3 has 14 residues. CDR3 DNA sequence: TGTGCCACCAGTGATCCGAACCAGGCCGACGAGCAGTACTTC. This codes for CATSDPNQADEQYF.

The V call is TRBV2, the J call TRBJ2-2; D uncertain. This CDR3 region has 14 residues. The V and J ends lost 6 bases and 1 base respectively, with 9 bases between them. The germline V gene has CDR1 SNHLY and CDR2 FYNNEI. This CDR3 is CASRPVGNTGELFF. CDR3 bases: TGTGCCAGCAGGCCGGTCGGGAACACCGGGGAGCTGTTTTTT. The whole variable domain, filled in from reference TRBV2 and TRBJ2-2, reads EPEVTQTPSHQVTQMGQEVILRCVPISNHLYFYWYRQILGQKVEFLVSFYNNEISEKSEIFDDQFSVERPDGSNFTLKIRSTKLEDSAMYFCASRPVGNTGELFFGEGSRLTVL.

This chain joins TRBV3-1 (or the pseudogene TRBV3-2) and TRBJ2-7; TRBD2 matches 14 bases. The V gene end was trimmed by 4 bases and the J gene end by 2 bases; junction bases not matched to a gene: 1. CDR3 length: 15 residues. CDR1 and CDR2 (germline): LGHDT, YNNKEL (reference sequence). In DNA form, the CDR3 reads TGTGCCAGCAGCCGACTAGCGGGAGGGCCCTACGAGCAGTACTTC. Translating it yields CASSRLAGGPYEQYF.

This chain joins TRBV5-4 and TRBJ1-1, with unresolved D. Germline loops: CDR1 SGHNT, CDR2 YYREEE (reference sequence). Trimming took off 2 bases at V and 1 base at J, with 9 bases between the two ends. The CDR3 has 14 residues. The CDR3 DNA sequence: TGTGCCAGCAGCTTTTTAACTCAGAACACTGAAGCTTTCTTT. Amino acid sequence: CASSFLTQNTEAFF.

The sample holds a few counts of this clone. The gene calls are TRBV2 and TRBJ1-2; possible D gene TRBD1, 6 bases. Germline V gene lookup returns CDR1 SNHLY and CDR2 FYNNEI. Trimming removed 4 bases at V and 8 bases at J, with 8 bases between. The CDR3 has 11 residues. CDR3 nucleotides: TGTGCCAGCAGTGGGACAGTCGGCTACACCTTC. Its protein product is CASSGTVGYTF. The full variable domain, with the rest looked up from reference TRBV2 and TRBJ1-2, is EPEVTQTPSHQVTQMGQEVILRCVPISNHLYFYWYRQILGQKVEFLVSFYNNEISEKSEIFDDQFSVERPDGSNFTLKIRSTKLEDSAMYFCASSGTVGYTFGSGTRLTVV.

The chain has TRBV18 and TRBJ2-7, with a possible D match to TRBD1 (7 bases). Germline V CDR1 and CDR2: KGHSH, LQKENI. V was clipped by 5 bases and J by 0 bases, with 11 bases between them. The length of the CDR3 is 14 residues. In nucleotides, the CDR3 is TGTGCCAGCTCAACCAGGGGGGTCTCCTACGAGCAGTACTTC. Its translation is CASSTRGVSYEQYF.

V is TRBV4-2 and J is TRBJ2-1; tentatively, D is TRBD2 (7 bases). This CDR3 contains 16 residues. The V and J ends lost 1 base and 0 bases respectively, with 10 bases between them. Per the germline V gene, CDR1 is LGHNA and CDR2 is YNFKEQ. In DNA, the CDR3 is TGTGCCAGCAGCCAAGGGGGGGGGCTCTCCTACAATGAGCAGTTCTTC. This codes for CASSQGGGLSYNEQFF.

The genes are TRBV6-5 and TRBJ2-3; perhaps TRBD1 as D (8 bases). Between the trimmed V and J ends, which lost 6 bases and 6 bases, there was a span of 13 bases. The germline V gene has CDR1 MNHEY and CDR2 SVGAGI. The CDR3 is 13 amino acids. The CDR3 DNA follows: TGTGCCAGCAGACAGGGGGGGTCCGATACGCAGTATTTT. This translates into CASRQGGSDTQYF.

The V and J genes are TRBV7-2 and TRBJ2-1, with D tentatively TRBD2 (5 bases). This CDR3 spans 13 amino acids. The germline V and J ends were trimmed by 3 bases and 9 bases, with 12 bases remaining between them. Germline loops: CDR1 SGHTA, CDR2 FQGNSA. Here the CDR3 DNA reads TGTGCCAGCAGCTTCTCACCGGCGGGTGAGCAGTTCTTC. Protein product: CASSFSPAGEQFF.

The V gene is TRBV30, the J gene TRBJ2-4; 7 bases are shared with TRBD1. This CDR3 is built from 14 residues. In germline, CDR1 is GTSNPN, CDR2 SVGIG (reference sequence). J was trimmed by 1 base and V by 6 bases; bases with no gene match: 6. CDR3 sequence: CACLSDRAKNIQYF. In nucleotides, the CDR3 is TGTGCCTGCCTATCGGACAGGGCCAAAAACATTCAGTACTTC.

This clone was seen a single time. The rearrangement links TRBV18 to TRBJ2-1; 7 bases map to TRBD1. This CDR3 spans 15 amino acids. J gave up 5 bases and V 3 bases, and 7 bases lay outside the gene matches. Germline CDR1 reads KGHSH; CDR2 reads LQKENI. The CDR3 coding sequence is TGTGCCAGCTCACCGCTGGGACAGCAGAACAATGAGCAGTTCTTC. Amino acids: CASSPLGQQNNEQFF.

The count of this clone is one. The CDR3 DNA follows: TGTGCCAGCAGTTACGCCAGGGCCACAGATACGCAGTATTTT. Amino acid sequence: CASSYARATDTQYF. This rearrangement joins TRBV6-5 to TRBJ2-3, with a possible D match to TRBD1 (5 bases). V was cut by 2 bases and J by 2 bases, with 8 bases left in between. Germline loops: CDR1 MNHEY, CDR2 SVGAGI. The CDR3 contains 14 residues.

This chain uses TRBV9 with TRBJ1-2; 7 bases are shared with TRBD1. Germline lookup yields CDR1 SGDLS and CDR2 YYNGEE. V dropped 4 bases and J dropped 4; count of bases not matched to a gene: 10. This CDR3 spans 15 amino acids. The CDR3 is CASSPTTGYPYGYTF. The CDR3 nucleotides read TGTGCCAGCAGCCCAACGACAGGGTATCCCTATGGCTACACCTTC.

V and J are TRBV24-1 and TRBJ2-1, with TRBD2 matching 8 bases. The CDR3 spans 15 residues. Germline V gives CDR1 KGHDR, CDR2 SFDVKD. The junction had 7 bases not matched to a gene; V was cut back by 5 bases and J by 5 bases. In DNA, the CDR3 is TGTGCCACCAGTGGTCTCATTAGCGGGAACAATGAGCAGTTCTTC. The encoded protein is CATSGLISGNNEQFF.

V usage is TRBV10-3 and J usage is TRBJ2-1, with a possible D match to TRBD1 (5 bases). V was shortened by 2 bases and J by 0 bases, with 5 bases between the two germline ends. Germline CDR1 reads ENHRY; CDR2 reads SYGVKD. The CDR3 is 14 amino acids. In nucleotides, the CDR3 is TGTGCCATCAGTGAGGACAGCTCCTACAATGAGCAGTTCTTC. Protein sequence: CAISEDSSYNEQFF.

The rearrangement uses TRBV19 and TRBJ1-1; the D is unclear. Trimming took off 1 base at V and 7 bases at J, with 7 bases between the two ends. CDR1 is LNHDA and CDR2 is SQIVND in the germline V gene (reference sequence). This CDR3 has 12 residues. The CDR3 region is CASSIVGSEAFF. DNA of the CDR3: TGTGCCAGTAGTATAGTTGGCAGTGAAGCTTTCTTT.

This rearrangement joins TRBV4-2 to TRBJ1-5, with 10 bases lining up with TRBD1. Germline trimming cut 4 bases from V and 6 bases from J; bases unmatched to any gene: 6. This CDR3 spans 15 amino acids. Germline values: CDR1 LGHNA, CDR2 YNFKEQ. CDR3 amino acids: CASSPGQGSSQPQHF. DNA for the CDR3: TGTGCCAGCAGCCCGGGACAGGGGTCGAGTCAGCCCCAGCATTTT.

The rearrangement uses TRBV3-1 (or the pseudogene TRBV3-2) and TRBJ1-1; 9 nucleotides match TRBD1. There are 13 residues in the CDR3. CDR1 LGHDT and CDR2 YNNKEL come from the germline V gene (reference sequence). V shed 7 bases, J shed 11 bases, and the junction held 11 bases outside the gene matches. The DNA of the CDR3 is TGTGCCAGCATGACACAGGGGGCGCAGGTGGCTTTCTTT. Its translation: CASMTQGAQVAFF.

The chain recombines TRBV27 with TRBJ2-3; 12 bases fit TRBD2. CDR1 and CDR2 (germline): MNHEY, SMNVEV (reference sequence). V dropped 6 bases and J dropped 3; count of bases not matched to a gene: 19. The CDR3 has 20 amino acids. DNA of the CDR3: TGTGCCAGCAGGCCCCCCTTTCTAGCGGGAGGGCCAGGGTCGACAGATACGCAGTATTTT. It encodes CASRPPFLAGGPGSTDTQYF.

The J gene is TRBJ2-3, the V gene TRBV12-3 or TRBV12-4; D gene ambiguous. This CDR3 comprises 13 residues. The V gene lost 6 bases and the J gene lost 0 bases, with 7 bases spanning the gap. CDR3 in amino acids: CASRVTSTDTQYF. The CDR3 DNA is TGTGCCAGCAGGGTGACTAGCACAGATACGCAGTATTTT.

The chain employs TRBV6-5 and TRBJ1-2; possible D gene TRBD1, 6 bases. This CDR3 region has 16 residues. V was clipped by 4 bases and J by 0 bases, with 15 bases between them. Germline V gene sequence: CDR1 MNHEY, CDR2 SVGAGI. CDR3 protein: CASSSQGPLTNYGYTF. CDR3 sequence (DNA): TGTGCCAGCAGTTCTCAGGGGCCTTTAACTAACTATGGCTACACCTTC.

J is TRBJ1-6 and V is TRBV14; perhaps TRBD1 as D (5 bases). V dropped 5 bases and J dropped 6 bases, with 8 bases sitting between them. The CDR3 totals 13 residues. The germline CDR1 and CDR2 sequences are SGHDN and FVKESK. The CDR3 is CASSFRVNSPLHF. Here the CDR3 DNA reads TGTGCCAGCAGCTTCAGGGTTAATTCACCCCTCCACTTT.

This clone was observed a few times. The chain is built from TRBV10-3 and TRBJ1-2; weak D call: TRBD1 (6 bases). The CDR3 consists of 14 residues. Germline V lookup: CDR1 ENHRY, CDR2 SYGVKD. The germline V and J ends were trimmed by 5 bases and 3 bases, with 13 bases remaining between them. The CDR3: CAISLTGSDYGYTF. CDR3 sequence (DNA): TGTGCCATCAGTTTAACAGGGAGCGACTATGGCTACACCTTC.

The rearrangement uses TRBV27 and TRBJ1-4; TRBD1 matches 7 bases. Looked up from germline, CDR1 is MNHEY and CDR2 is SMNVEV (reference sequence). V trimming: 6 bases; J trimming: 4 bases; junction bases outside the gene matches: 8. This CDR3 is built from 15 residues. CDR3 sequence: CASRGGGTDNEKLFF. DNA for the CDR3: TGTGCCAGCAGAGGGGGCGGGACTGATAATGAAAAACTGTTTTTT.

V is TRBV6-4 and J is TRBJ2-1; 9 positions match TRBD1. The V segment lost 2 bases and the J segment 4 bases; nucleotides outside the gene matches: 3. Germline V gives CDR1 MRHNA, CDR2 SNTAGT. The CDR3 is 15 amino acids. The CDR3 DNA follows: TGTGCCAGCAGTGACCCCGGGACAGGGTACAATGAGCAGTTCTTC. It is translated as CASSDPGTGYNEQFF.

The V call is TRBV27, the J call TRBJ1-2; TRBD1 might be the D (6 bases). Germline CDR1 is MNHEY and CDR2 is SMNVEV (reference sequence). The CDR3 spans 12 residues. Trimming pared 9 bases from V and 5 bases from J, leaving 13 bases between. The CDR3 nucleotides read TGTGCCAGTAAAAAGGACAGTTATGGCTACACCTTC. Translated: CASKKDSYGYTF.